These 27 T cell receptor beta chains share one sample of origin, sequenced in a study of spatial heterogeneity in lung cancer. Overall study findings and caveats: The number of expanded tumor alpha and beta chains correlated with mutation number.

No antigen has been assigned to these receptors. TCRdb reprocessed the 5' RACE reads via MiXCR and lists one record per CDR3 protein. In the table there are fewer than 10,000 distinct CDR3 sequences, over 5.5% of which are singletons. Documented time point: sample taken at primary tumor resection. The input for sequencing was lung tumor tissue, taken at surgery. Receptor source: a female donor with early-stage non-small cell lung cancer.

Remarks on this clonotype: For a library built for alpha chains, this beta chain is a stray read; little rests on its size. V usage is TRBV6-2 or TRBV6-3 and J usage is TRBJ2-7; D is uncertain. V lost 8 bases and J lost 2, with 10 bases in between. Germline V CDR1 and CDR2: MNHEY, SVGEGT. The CDR3 contains 12 residues. This CDR3 reads CASGFGPYEQYF. The CDR3 DNA sequence: TGTGCCAGCGGGTTCGGACCCTACGAGCAGTACTTC.

Ten or more counts support this clonotype. This beta chain slipped into a library made for alpha chains as a stray read, so its size is not meaningful. The V and J genes are TRBV5-1 and TRBJ2-3; TRBD2 aligns across 7 bases. The V gene's germline CDR1 is SGHRS and CDR2 YFSETQ. V lost 2 bases and J lost 3; bases outside the gene matches: 9. The CDR3 spans 16 residues. Written as DNA, the CDR3 is TGCGCCAGCAGCTTCTTCCTAGCGGAGGGAACAGATACGCAGTATTTT. Translating gives CASSFFLAEGTDTQYF.

There are many counts of this clonotype. This beta chain is off target for a library built for alpha chains, so its abundance means little. The rearrangement uses TRBV27 and TRBJ2-7, with 9 bases fitting TRBD1. This CDR3 has 15 residues. J was trimmed by 1 base and V by 2 bases; bases with no gene match: 3. Germline CDR1 and CDR2: MNHEY and SMNVEV (reference sequence). The CDR3 sequence is CASSLQGQGSYEQYF. The CDR3 bases are TGTGCCAGCAGTTTACAGGGACAGGGATCCTACGAGCAGTACTTC.

Sample share makes this clonotype medium-sized (0.01 to 0.1%). The library was prepared for alpha chains; this beta chain is a stray read, so its frequency means little. This chain uses TRBV18 with TRBJ1-1; 9 bases line up with TRBD1. Germline trimming cut 5 bases from V and 10 bases from J; bases unmatched to any gene: 8. The CDR3 length is 13 residues. Germline CDR1 KGHSH, CDR2 LQKENI. CDR3 loop: CASSESGTGRAFF. The CDR3 nucleotides read TGTGCCAGCTCAGAATCCGGGACAGGGAGAGCTTTCTTT.

This clonotype showed up many times. This beta chain turned up in a library designed for alpha chains; as an off-target read, its abundance says little. Written as DNA, the CDR3 is TGTGCCAGTAGTCTACTGAGCGGACAAGAGACCCAGTACTTC. As protein: CASSLLSGQETQYF. This chain uses TRBV19 with TRBJ2-5, with D perhaps matching TRBD2 (5 bases). This CDR3 region has 14 residues. Germline V gene sequence: CDR1 LNHDA, CDR2 SQIVND (reference sequence). Trimming removed 5 bases at V and 2 bases at J, with 12 bases between.

This clonotype ranks as medium-sized (0.01 to 0.1%). In a library made to pick up alpha chains, this beta chain is a stray read with a size that means little. This chain links TRBV13 with TRBJ1-1; TRBD1 aligns across 7 bases. The CDR3 spans 15 residues. The V gene's germline CDR1 is PRHDT and CDR2 FYEKMQ (reference sequence). J was trimmed by 4 bases and V by 1 base; bases with no gene match: 6. The CDR3 protein is CASSLARQGFTEAFF. The DNA of the CDR3 is TGTGCCAGCAGCTTAGCCCGACAGGGTTTCACTGAAGCTTTCTTT.

This clonotype ranks as medium-sized (0.01 to 0.1%). This beta chain slipped into a library made for alpha chains as a stray read, so its size is not meaningful. This chain connects TRBV5-6 to TRBJ2-7; D uncertain. Germline V gene lookup returns CDR1 SGHDT and CDR2 YYEEEE. V was clipped by 1 base and J by 3 bases, with 14 bases between them. CDR3 length: 15 residues. CDR3 DNA: TGTGCCAGCAGCTTGACTCCGCTCCCCAGCTACGAGCAGTACTTC. It encodes CASSLTPLPSYEQYF.

The table lists this clonotype with many counts. This beta chain came through as a stray read in a library set up for alpha chains, and its size says little. The rearrangement links TRBV10-3 to TRBJ2-3, with no clear D. The CDR3 is 16 amino acids. The germline V and J ends were trimmed by 0 bases and 3 bases, with 13 bases remaining between them. CDR1 ENHRY and CDR2 SYGVKD come from the germline V gene. The CDR3 is CAISESKTGRTDTQYF. The CDR3 nucleotides read TGTGCCATCAGTGAGTCGAAAACCGGACGTACAGATACGCAGTATTTT.

This clonotype qualifies as medium-sized (0.01 to 0.1%). This beta chain turned up in a library designed for alpha chains; as an off-target read, its abundance says little. This chain connects TRBV11-2 to TRBJ2-4, with D hard to call. The CDR3 sequence is 13 residues long. V was shortened by 5 bases and J by 8 bases, with 13 bases between the two germline ends. Per germline, CDR1 SGHAT and CDR2 FQNNGV. The CDR3 is CASSDALRDIQYF. CDR3 bases: TGTGCCAGCAGCGACGCTCTTAGGGACATTCAGTACTTC.

This clonotype occurred many times. Because the library targeted alpha chains, this beta chain is an off-target read whose size means little. The rearrangement links TRBV20-1 to TRBJ2-1; TRBD1 matches 12 bases. V gave up 5 bases and J gave up 5 bases; unmatched junction bases: 4. The length of the CDR3 is 14 residues. The germline V gene has CDR1 DFQATT and CDR2 SNEGSKA (reference sequence). CDR3 sequence: CSAAGTGGNNEQFF. The CDR3 DNA sequence: TGCAGTGCTGCCGGGACAGGGGGCAACAATGAGCAGTTCTTC.

This clonotype was found many times. With the library built for alpha chains, this beta chain is off target and its frequency is not meaningful. This chain links TRBV7-9 with TRBJ2-2, with D possibly called TRBD1 or TRBD2 (7 bases each). The germline V and J ends were trimmed by 5 bases and 1 base, with 17 bases remaining between them. The CDR3 runs 17 residues. Germline-derived CDR1 and CDR2 are SEHNR and FQNEAQ (reference sequence). This CDR3 reads CASSKPAGQKNTGELFF. CDR3 DNA: TGTGCCAGCAGCAAACCAGCGGGACAGAAGAACACCGGGGAGCTGTTTTTT.

This clonotype has at least ten counts. Because this beta chain is a stray read in a library intended to capture alpha chains, its abundance should not be given much weight. The chain couples TRBV14 to TRBJ2-3; 8 bases line up with TRBD1. The CDR3 totals 16 residues. Looked up from germline, CDR1 is SGHDN and CDR2 is FVKESK. V dropped 1 base and J dropped 2; count of bases not matched to a gene: 5. The CDR3 region is CASSQGQGIVTDTQYF. The CDR3 coding sequence is TGTGCCAGCAGCCAAGGACAGGGGATAGTCACAGATACGCAGTATTTT.

This clonotype is medium-sized in the sample. Found in a library prepared for alpha chains, this beta chain is an off-target read, and its abundance has little meaning. V is TRBV20-1 and J is TRBJ2-3; 8 nucleotides line up with TRBD2. The CDR3 is made up of 13 amino acids. V lost 7 bases, J lost 5 bases, and 8 bases stayed unmatched. CDR1 DFQATT and CDR2 SNEGSKA come from the germline V gene (reference sequence). Here the CDR3 DNA reads TGCAGTGTCCAGCGGGAGTATCGAGATACGCAGTATTTT. Protein: CSVQREYRDTQYF.

This clonotype was detected ten times or more. A library prepared for alpha chains yielded this beta chain as an off-target read; its size is of little meaning. For the CDR3, the DNA is TGTGCCAGCAGCCTGGACAAACGGGACACCGGGGAGCTGTTTTTT. This translates into CASSLDKRDTGELFF. The chain combines TRBV6-5 with TRBJ2-2, with D possibly being TRBD1 (5 bases). The germline V gene encodes CDR1 MNHEY and CDR2 SVGAGI. Trimming left V 6 bases short and J 3 bases short, with 14 bases between. CDR3 length: 15 residues.

Ten or more counts support this clonotype. This beta chain is an off-target read within a library intended for alpha chains, so its frequency means little. The chain is built from TRBV18 and TRBJ2-3, with unresolved D. The V gene lost 2 bases and the J gene lost 2 bases, with 2 bases spanning the gap. Germline lookup yields CDR1 KGHSH and CDR2 LQKENI. The CDR3 covers 12 residues. CDR3 sequence: CASSPYTDTQYF. CDR3 DNA: TGTGCCAGCTCACCATACACAGATACGCAGTATTTT. Full variable domain (rest looked up from reference TRBV18 and TRBJ2-3): NAGVMQNPRHLVRRRGQEARLRCSPMKGHSHVYWYRQLPEEGLKFMVYLQKENIIDESGMPKERFSAEFPKEGPSILRIQQVVRGDSAAYFCASSPYTDTQYFGPGTRLTVL.

By proportion, this clonotype is medium-sized. A library made for alpha chains picked up this beta chain off target, so its size means little. The chain recombines TRBV5-1 with TRBJ1-2, with 10 positions matching TRBD1. Germline V CDR1 and CDR2: SGHRS, YFSETQ. The ends lost 4 bases at V and 7 bases at J; junction bases unmatched: 10. This CDR3 spans 15 amino acids. The CDR3 nucleotides are TGCGCCAGCAGCCCTAAACCGGGACAGGGGATTGGCTACACCTTC. Encoded protein: CASSPKPGQGIGYTF.

By sample fraction, this clonotype is medium-sized. In a library made to pick up alpha chains, this beta chain is a stray read with a size that means little. The chain recombines TRBV5-4 with TRBJ1-4; the D gene is possibly TRBD1 (6 bases). This CDR3 has 14 amino acids. Germline CDR1 and CDR2: SGHNT and YYREEE (reference sequence). Trimming took 2 bases from V and 6 from J, leaving 11 bases between them. DNA for the CDR3: TGTGCCAGCAGCTTCCACAGGGAGGATGAAAAACTGTTTTTT. It translates to CASSFHREDEKLFF. Filled out from reference TRBV5-4 and TRBJ1-4, the complete variable domain reads ETGVTQSPTHLIKTRGQQVTLRCSSQSGHNTVSWYQQALGQGPQFIFQYYREEENGRGNFPPRFSGLQFPNYSSELNVNALELDDSALYLCASSFHREDEKLFFGSGTQLSVL.

This clonotype was seen many times. The library was designed around alpha chains, so this beta chain is a stray read whose abundance carries little weight. The chain uses TRBV7-9 and TRBJ2-7, with unresolved D. CDR1 is SEHNR and CDR2 is FQNEAQ in the germline V gene (reference sequence). V was clipped by 1 base and J by 6 bases, with 10 bases between them. This CDR3 has 13 residues. CDR3 loop: CASSLGQAGEQYF. The CDR3 region has the DNA TGTGCCAGCAGCTTAGGGCAGGCCGGCGAGCAGTACTTC.

In regard to this clonotype: Since it is a stray read in a library aimed at alpha chains, this beta chain has a size that is not meaningful. The gene calls are TRBV5-8 and TRBJ1-5, with D possibly being TRBD1 (5 bases). Germline loops: CDR1 SGHTS, CDR2 YDEGEE. The length of the CDR3 is 15 residues. V gave up 2 bases and J gave up 3 bases, with 12 bases separating them. The CDR3, as DNA: TGTGCCAGCAGCTTCCCGGGACGGCTCAATCAGCCCCAGCATTTT. Translation gives CASSFPGRLNQPQHF.

In this sample, this clonotype is medium-sized (0.01 to 0.1%). Since the library was made to target alpha chains, this beta chain is a stray read and its abundance is not meaningful. This chain uses TRBV15 with TRBJ2-6; D perhaps matches TRBD1 (6 bases). With 3 bases removed from V and 0 bases from J, the gap between germline ends came to 15 bases. The CDR3 loop spans 18 amino acids. Germline V gene data show CDR1 as LNHNV and CDR2 as YYDKDF (reference sequence). CDR3: CATSRPPGHHSGANVLTF. CDR3 nucleotides: TGTGCCACCAGCAGGCCCCCGGGACACCACTCTGGGGCCAACGTCCTGACTTTC.

This clonotype was recorded many times. This beta chain turned up in a library designed for alpha chains; as an off-target read, its abundance says little. The chain carries TRBV24-1 and TRBJ1-5, with D hard to call. The CDR3 loop spans 12 amino acids. Germline CDR1 KGHDR, CDR2 SFDVKD. Deletions cut 0 bases from V and 6 bases from J, with 2 bases between. The CDR3 spells CATSDLGQPQHF. The CDR3 DNA is TGTGCCACCAGTGATTTGGGTCAGCCCCAGCATTTT.

This clonotype is classed as medium-sized (0.01 to 0.1%). A library made for alpha chains picked up this beta chain off target, so its size means little. The rearrangement joins TRBV28 to TRBJ1-2; 10 nucleotides align to TRBD1. After removal of 4 bases from V and 4 bases from J, the junction contained 6 bases not matched to a gene. The CDR3 consists of 15 residues. The germline V gene encodes CDR1 MDHEN and CDR2 SYDVKM. The chain's CDR3 is CASSSRDRGVYGYTF. CDR3 DNA sequence: TGTGCCAGCAGTTCCAGGGACAGGGGTGTCTATGGCTACACCTTC.

By sample share, this clonotype is medium-sized. As an off-target read in a library built for alpha chains, this beta chain has a frequency of little significance. The J gene is TRBJ1-1, the V gene TRBV10-3; D is possibly TRBD1 (6 bases). The CDR3 sequence is 15 residues long. With 4 bases removed from V and 5 bases from J, the gap between germline ends came to 17 bases. Germline-derived CDR1 and CDR2 are ENHRY and SYGVKD. This CDR3 reads CAISGAHRVGTEAFF. In DNA, the CDR3 is TGTGCCATCAGTGGAGCCCACAGGGTTGGGACTGAAGCTTTCTTT.

This clonotype was seen a single time. The library was prepared for alpha chains; this beta chain is a stray read, so its frequency means little. The V gene is TRBV5-1, the J gene TRBJ2-3; a possible D gene is TRBD2 (6 bases). CDR1 and CDR2 from the germline V gene are SGHRS and YFSETQ. CDR3 length equals 13 residues. Trimming left V 6 bases short and J 2 bases short, with 10 bases between. The CDR3: CASKEGATDTQYF. The CDR3 DNA follows: TGCGCCAGCAAGGAGGGAGCCACAGATACGCAGTATTTT.

This clonotype rates as medium-sized. This beta chain appears as a stray read in a library generated for alpha chains; its size is not informative. The V and J genes are TRBV29-1 and TRBJ2-5, with 11 bases fitting TRBD2. Germline CDR1 reads SQVTM; CDR2 reads ANQGSEA. V shed 6 bases and J 2 bases; nucleotides not matched to a gene: 5. The CDR3 is made up of 14 amino acids. The CDR3 sequence: CSVASGRRQETQYF. CDR3 nucleotide sequence: TGCAGCGTCGCTAGCGGGAGGCGACAAGAGACCCAGTACTTC.

This clonotype was counted ten times or more. This beta chain turned up in a library designed for alpha chains; as an off-target read, its abundance says little. The chain couples TRBV7-2 to TRBJ1-2, with D perhaps matching TRBD1 (6 bases). The CDR3 is 15 amino acids. CDR1 and CDR2 (germline): SGHTA, FQGNSA. The V end lost 3 bases, the J end lost 5 bases, and 16 bases lay between the germline ends. In DNA form, the CDR3 reads TGTGCCAGCAGCTTCTCCACAGGGCGGTCGTATGGCTACACCTTC. Translating gives CASSFSTGRSYGYTF.

This clonotype is categorized as medium-sized (0.01 to 0.1%). A junction end diverges from the germline sequence, so it may reflect a read error. Being off target in a library aimed at alpha chains, this beta chain has a size of little meaning. This chain links TRBV4-1 with TRBJ1-3; the D is unclear. The germline V gene encodes CDR1 MGHRA and CDR2 YSYEKL. CDR3 size: 16 residues. As DNA, the CDR3 is TGCGCCAGCAGTCAAGATTGGGCAGGCTCTGGAAACACCATATATTTT. Its translation: CASSQDWAGSGNTIYF.